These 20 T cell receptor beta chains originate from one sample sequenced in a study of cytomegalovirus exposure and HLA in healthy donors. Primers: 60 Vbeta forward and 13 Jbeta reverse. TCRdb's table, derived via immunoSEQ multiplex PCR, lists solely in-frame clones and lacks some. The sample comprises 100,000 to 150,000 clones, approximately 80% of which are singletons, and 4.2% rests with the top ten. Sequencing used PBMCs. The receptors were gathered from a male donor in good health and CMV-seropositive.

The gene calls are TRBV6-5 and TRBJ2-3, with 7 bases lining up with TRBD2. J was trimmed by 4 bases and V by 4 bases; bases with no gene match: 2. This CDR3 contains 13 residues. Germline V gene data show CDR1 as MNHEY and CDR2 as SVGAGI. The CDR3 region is CASSLRGADTQYF. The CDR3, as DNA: TGTGCCAGCAGTTTACGGGGGGCAGATACGCAGTATTTT.

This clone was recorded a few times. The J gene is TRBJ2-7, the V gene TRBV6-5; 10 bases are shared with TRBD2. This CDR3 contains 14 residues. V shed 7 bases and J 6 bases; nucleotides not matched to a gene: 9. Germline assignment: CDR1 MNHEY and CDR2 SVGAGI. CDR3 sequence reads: CASNQLAGVGEQYF. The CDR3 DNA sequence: TGTGCCAGCAACCAGCTAGCGGGAGTGGGCGAGCAGTACTTC.

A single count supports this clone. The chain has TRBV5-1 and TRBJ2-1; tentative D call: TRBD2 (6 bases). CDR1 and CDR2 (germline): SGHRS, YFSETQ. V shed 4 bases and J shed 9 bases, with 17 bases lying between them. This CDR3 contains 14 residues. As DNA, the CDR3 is TGCGCCAGCAGCCCCGGGACTGGCCCGGGTGAGCAGTTCTTC. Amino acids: CASSPGTGPGEQFF.

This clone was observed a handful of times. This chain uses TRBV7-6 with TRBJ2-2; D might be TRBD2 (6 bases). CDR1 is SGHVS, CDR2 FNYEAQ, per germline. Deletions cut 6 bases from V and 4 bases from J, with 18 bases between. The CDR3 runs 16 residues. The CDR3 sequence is CASSPLLSGRTGELFF. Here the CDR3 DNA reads TGTGCCAGCAGTCCACTTTTGAGCGGGCGCACCGGGGAGCTGTTTTTT.

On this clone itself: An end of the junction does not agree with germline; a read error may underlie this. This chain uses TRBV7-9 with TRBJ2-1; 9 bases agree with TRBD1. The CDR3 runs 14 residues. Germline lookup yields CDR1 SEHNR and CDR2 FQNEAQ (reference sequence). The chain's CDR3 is CSSSYLGQGHEQFF. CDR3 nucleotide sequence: TGTTCCAGCAGCTACCTGGGACAGGGACATGAGCAGTTCTTC.

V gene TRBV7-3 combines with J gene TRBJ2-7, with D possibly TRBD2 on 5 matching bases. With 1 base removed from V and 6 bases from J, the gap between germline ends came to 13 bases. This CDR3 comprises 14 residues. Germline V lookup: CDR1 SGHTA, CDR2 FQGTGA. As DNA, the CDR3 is TGTGCCAGCAGCTTAATGGCGGGTGGAGCCGAGCAGTACTTC. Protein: CASSLMAGGAEQYF.

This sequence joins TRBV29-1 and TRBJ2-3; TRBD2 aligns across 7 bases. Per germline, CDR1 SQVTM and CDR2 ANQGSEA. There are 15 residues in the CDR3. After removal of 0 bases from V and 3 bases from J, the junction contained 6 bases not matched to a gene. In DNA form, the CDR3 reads TGCAGCGTTGAAGAACTCCTAGCGGAAACAGATACGCAGTATTTT. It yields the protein CSVEELLAETDTQYF.

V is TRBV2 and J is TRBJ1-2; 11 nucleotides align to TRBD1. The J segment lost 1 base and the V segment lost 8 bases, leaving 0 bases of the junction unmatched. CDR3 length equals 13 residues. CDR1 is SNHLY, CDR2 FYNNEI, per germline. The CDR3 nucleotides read TGTGCCAGCGGGACAGGGGGTAACTATGGCTACACCTTC. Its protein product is CASGTGGNYGYTF.

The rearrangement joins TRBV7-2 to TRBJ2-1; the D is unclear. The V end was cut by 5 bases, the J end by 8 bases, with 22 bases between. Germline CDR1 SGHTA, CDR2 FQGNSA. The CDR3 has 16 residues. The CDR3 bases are TGTGCCAGCAGCATCCGACCAAGAGAGGCCTTGGATGAGCAGTTCTTC. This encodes CASSIRPREALDEQFF.

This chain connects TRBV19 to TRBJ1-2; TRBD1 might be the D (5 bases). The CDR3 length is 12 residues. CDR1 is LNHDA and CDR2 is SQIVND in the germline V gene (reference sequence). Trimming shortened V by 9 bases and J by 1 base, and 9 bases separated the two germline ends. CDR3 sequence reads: CASTDSNYGYTF. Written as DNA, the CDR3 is TGTGCCAGCACCGACAGTAACTATGGCTACACCTTC.

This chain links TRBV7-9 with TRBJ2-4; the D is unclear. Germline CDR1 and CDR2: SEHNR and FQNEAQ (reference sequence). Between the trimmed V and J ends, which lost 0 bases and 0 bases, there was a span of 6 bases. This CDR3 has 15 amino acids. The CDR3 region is CASSLAPVAKNIQYF. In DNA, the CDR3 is TGTGCCAGCAGCTTAGCGCCGGTAGCCAAAAACATTCAGTACTTC. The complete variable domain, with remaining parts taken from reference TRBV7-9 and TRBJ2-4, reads DTGVSQNPRHKITKRGQNVTFRCDPISEHNRLYWYRQTLGQGPEFLTYFQNEAQLEKSRLLSDRFSAERPKGSFSTLEIQRTEQGDSAMYLCASSLAPVAKNIQYFGAGTRLSVL.

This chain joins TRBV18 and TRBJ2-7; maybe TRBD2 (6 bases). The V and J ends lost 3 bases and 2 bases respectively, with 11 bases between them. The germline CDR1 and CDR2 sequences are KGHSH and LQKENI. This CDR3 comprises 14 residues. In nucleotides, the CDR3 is TGTGCCAGCTCACCCGGGACTTCTGCCTACGAGCAGTACTTC. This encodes CASSPGTSAYEQYF.

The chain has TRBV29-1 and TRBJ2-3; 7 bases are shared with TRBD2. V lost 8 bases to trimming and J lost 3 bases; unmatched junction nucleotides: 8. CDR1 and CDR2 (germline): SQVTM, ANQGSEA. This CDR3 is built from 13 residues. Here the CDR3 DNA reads TGCAGCTTTAAGCGGGAATGGACAGATACGCAGTATTTT. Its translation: CSFKREWTDTQYF.

DNA for the CDR3: TGTGCCAGTAGTATAGACCCTGGACTAGCGGGACTCAACGAGCAGTACTTC. Its translation is CASSIDPGLAGLNEQYF. The gene calls are TRBV19 and TRBJ2-7, with TRBD2 matching 12 bases. The germline V gene encodes CDR1 LNHDA and CDR2 SQIVND (reference sequence). The CDR3 has 17 amino acids. After removal of 0 bases from V and 5 bases from J, the junction contained 8 bases not matched to a gene.

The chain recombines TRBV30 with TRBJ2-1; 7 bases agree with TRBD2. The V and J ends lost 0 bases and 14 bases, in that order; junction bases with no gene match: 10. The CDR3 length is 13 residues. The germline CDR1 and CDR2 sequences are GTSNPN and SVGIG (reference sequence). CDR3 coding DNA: TGTGCCTGGAGTGTCCAGCGGGGTGAGGTGAAGTTCTTC. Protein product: CAWSVQRGEVKFF.

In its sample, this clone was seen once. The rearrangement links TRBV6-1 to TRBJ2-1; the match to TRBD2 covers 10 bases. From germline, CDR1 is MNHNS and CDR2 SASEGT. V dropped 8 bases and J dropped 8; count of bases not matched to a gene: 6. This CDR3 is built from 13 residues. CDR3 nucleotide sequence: TGTGCCAGCGGACAGACTAGCGGGTATGAGCAGTTCTTC. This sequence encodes CASGQTSGYEQFF.

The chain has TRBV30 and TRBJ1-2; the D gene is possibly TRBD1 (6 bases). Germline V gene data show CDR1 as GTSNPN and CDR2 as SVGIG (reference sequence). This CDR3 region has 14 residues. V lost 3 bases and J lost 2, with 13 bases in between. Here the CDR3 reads CAWSTGSGNYGYTF. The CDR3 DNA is TGTGCCTGGAGCACAGGGTCGGGGAACTATGGCTACACCTTC.

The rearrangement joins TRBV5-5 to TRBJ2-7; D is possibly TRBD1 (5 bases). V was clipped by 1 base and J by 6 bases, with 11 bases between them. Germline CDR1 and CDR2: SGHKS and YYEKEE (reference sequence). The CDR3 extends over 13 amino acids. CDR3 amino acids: CASSLWGLAEQYF. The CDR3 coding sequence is TGTGCCAGCAGCTTGTGGGGCCTTGCCGAGCAGTACTTC.

CDR3 bases: TGTGCCAGTCAGTTCCACTCTGGAAACACCATATATTTT. Its translation is CASQFHSGNTIYF. This rearrangement joins TRBV19 to TRBJ1-3, with unresolved D. CDR3 size: 13 residues. Germline CDR1 reads LNHDA; CDR2 reads SQIVND (reference sequence). Trimming took off 8 bases at V and 0 bases at J, with 8 bases between the two ends.

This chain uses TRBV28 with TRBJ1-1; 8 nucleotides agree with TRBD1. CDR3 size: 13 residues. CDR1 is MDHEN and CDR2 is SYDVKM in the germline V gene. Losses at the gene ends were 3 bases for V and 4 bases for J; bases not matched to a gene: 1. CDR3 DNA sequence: TGTGCCAGCAGTTTCAGGGGGCTCACTGAAGCTTTCTTT. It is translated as CASSFRGLTEAFF.